The present TCR beta chain was sequenced within a study of blood T cell repertoires in COVID-19 (TCRdb year 2020). Regarding the complete study: Samples from collaborators originated in the United States, Italy and Spain and spanned both the acute and convalescent phases of COVID-19. The prospective study material was composed of cDNA or gDNA derived from T cells, B-cell-depleted T cells, or PBMCs. Deeply sampled blood TCRbeta repertoires from subjects exposed to, actively infected with, or recovered from COVID-19 were included in the dataset. A freely available public database, intended as a resource for researchers studying the immune response to SARS-CoV-2, is where the repertoires were released. The samples were drawn from the first 160 participants of the ongoing ImmuneRACE study and from 950 to 1,500 subjects provided by 6 global collaborators. The sample metadata nearly always contained a de-identified subject ID, COVID-19 status, age in years and sex. Where available, HLA class I and class II types were obtained from metadata supplied by the sample provider rather than from assay-based typing.

TCRbeta CDR3 regions were amplified from genomic DNA by means of the immunoSEQ Assay, a bias-controlled multiplex PCR. The original pipeline was this. The number of nucleated cells in each sample was estimated by amplification of reference gene primers within the assay. Sequence reads were collapsed and filtered to measure the absolute abundance of every unique TCRbeta CDR3 rearrangement. Productive Simpson clonality was computed per sample as the square root of Simpson's diversity index over productive rearrangements. This immuneACCESS table, as held by TCRdb, lists in-frame sequences with V and J called but not all clones. Of the missing ones, under half trace to an unresolved V gene in checked studies; the others have no known cause. The DNA gave D and trimming, while V, J and clone size come from that table. This sample gives around 500,000 clones in total; approximately 91% of them show up just once. The leading ten clones occupy 6.5% to 9.5% of the sample.

Study-wide findings and limitations: The amount of clinical and demographic metadata varied by source and participant and was provided uncurated.

To note about this clone: Its binding antigen is unknown. No much larger clonotype is one base removed from it; base qualities were not supplied.

From the cysteine up to the phenylalanine, the CDR3 has a length of 16 residues. Only the CDR3 portion is preserved as DNA: 48 bases, with reading frame beginning at the first base. As encoded in the germline V gene, CDR1 is SGHNT while CDR2 is YENEEA. V and J are truncated by 0 bases and 2 bases respectively, leaving an intervening sequence of 14 bases. In the prospective study, participants were 18 to 89 years old, resided in 24 geographic areas of the United States, and were enrolled through a virtual design. In the prospective study, participants were assigned to cohorts based on the clinical history participants reported in a screening survey and a study questionnaire. Recovered participants in ImmuneRACE Cohort 3 were defined by two consecutive negative NP/OP PCR tests, clearance by a healthcare professional, or resolution of symptoms. In the prospective study, whole blood, serum and a nasopharyngeal or oropharyngeal swab were collected from each participant by mobile phlebotomists. Participants in the prospective study had the option to provide additional blood draws and questionnaires over a roughly 2-month period. Blood samples from the prospective study were shipped frozen or at room temperature prior to DNA extraction.

Sequencing used PBMCs or T cells enriched from blood (not recorded which). The rearrangement combines TRBV11-3 with TRBJ2-7, and possibly TRBD1, on 7 matching bases. The sequence was collected from a woman in her fifties or sixties who had recovered from COVID-19. The sequenced DNA: TGTGCCAGCAGCTTAGAGCGGGACAGAAAAACCTACGAGCAGTACTTC. Its protein product is CASSLERDRKTYEQYF.